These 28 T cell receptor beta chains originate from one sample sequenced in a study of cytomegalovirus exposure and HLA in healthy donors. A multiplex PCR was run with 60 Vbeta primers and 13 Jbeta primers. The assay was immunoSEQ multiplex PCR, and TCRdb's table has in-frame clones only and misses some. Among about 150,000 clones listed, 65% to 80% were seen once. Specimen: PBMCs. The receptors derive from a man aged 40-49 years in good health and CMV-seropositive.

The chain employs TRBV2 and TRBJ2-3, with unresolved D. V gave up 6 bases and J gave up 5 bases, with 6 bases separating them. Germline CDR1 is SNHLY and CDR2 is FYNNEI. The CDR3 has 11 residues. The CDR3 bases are TGTGCCAGCAGCTACTTAGATACGCAGTATTTT. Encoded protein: CASSYLDTQYF.

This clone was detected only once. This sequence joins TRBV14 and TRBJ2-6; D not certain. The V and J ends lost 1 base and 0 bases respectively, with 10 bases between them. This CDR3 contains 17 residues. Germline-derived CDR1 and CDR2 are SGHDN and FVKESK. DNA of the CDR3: TGTGCCAGCAGCCAAGGGCTTCCAAGCTCTGGGGCCAACGTCCTGACTTTC. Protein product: CASSQGLPSSGANVLTF.

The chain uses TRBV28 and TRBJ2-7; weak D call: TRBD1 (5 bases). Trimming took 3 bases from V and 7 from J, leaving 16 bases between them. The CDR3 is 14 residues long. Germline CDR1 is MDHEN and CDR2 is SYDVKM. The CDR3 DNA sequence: TGTGCCAGCAGTTTGAAAGGGGCCTTTAGAGAGCAGTACTTC. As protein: CASSLKGAFREQYF. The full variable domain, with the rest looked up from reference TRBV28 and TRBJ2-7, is DVKVTQSSRYLVKRTGEKVFLECVQDMDHENMFWYRQDPGLGLRLIYFSYDVKMKEKGDIPEGYSVSREKKERFSLILESASTNQTSMYLCASSLKGAFREQYFGPGTRLTVT.

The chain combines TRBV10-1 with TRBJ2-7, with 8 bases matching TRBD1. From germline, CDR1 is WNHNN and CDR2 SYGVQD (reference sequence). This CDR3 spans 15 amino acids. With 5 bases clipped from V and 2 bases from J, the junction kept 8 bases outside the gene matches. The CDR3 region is CASSPRTGYAYEQYF. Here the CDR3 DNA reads TGCGCCAGCAGTCCCCGGACAGGGTATGCCTACGAGCAGTACTTC.

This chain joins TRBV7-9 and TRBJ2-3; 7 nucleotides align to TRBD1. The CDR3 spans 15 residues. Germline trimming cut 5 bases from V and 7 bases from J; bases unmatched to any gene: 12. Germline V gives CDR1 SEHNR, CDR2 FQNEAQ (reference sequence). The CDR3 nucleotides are TGTGCCAGCAGCCTCGGGGACAGCCGATGGAATACGCAGTATTTT. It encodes CASSLGDSRWNTQYF.

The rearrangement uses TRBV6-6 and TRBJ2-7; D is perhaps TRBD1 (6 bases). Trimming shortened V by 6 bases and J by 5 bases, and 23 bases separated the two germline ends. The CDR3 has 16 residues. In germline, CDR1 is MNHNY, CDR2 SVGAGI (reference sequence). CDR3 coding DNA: TGTGCCAGCAGCCCCGGACCCTGGGGGCTGACCAACGAGCAGTACTTC. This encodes CASSPGPWGLTNEQYF.

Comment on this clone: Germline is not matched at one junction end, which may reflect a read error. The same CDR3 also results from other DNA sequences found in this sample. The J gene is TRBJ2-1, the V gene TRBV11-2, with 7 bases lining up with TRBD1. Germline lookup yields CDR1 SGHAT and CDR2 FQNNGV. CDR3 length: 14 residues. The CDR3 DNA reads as TGTGCCAGCAGTTTAGACAGGGCCAACAATGAGCAGTTCTTC. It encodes CASSLDRANNEQFF. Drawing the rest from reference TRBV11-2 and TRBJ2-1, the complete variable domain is EAGVAQSPRYKIIEKRQSVAFWCNPISGHATLYWYQQILGQGPKLLIQFQNNGVVDDSQLPKDRFSAERLKGVDSTLKIQPAKLEDSAVYLCASSLDRANNEQFFGPGTRLTVL.

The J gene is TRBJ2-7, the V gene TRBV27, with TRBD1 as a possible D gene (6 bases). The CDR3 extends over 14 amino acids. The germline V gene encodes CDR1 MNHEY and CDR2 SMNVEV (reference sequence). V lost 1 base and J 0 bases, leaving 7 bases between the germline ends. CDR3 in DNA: TGTGCCAGCAGTTTATTGGACAGCTCCTACGAGCAGTACTTC. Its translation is CASSLLDSSYEQYF.

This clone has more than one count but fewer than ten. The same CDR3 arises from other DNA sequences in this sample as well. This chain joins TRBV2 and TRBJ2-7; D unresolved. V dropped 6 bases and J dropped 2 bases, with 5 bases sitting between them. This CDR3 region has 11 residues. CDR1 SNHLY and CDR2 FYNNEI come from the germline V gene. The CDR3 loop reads CASSDTYEQYF. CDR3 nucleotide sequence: TGTGCCAGCAGCGACACCTACGAGCAGTACTTC. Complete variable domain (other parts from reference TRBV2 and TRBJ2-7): EPEVTQTPSHQVTQMGQEVILRCVPISNHLYFYWYRQILGQKVEFLVSFYNNEISEKSEIFDDQFSVERPDGSNFTLKIRSTKLEDSAMYFCASSDTYEQYFGPGTRLTVT.

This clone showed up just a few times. In nucleotides, the CDR3 is TGCGCCAGCAGCCGGGGAGGGGTTGAGGGCGAAAAACTGTTTTTT. Its translation: CASSRGGVEGEKLFF. V gene TRBV5-1 combines with J gene TRBJ1-4, with a possible D match to TRBD1 (5 bases). Germline CDR1 and CDR2: SGHRS and YFSETQ. The CDR3 extends over 15 amino acids. V lost 4 bases and J 8 bases, leaving 18 bases between the germline ends.

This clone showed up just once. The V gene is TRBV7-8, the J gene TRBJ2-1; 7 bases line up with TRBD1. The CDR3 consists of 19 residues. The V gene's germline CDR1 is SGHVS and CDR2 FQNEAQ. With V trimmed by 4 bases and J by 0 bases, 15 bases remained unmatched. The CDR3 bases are TGTGCCAGCAGCTCCATCCTAACCGGGACAGTTAGCTCCTACAATGAGCAGTTCTTC. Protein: CASSSILTGTVSSYNEQFF. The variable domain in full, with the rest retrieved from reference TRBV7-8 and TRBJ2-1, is GAGVSQSPRYKVAKRGQDVALRCDPISGHVSLFWYQQALGQGPEFLTYFQNEAQLDKSGLPSDRFFAERPEGSVSTLKIQRTQQEDSAVYLCASSSILTGTVSSYNEQFFGPGTRLTVL.

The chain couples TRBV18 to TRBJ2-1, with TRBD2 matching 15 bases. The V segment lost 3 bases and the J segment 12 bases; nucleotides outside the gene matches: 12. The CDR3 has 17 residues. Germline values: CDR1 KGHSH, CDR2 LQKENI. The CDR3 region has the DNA TGTGCCAGCTCACCGGGACTAGCGGGAGGTCGAATGCTAGGGCAGTTCTTC. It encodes CASSPGLAGGRMLGQFF.

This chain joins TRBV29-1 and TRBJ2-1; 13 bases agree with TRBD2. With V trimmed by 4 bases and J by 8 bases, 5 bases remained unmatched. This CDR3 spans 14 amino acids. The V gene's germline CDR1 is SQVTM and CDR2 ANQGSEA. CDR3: CSVGTSGSIDEQFF. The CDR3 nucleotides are TGCAGCGTTGGGACTAGCGGGAGCATTGATGAGCAGTTCTTC.

This CDR3 reads CASSRRLAGTNEQFF. CDR3 coding DNA: TGCGCCAGCAGCCGCCGACTAGCGGGAACCAATGAGCAGTTCTTC. This chain connects TRBV4-1 to TRBJ2-1; TRBD2 matches 11 bases. The CDR3 has 15 amino acids. Germline CDR1 reads MGHRA; CDR2 reads YSYEKL. V lost 4 bases to trimming and J lost 6 bases; unmatched junction nucleotides: 5.

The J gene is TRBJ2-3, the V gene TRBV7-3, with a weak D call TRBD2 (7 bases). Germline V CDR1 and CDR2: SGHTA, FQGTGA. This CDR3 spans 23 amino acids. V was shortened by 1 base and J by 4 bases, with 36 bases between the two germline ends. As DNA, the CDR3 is TGTGCCAGCAGCTTAATGACAGGCCCGACTAGCACAGATACGCAGTATAGCCCAGATACGCAGTATTTT. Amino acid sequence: CASSLMTGPTSTDTQYSPDTQYF.

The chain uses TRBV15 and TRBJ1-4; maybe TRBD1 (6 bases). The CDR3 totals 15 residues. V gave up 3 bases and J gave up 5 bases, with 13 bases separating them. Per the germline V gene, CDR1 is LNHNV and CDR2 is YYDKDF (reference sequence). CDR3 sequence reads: CATSRTDSINEKLFF. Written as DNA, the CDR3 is TGTGCCACCAGCAGGACGGACAGTATAAATGAAAAACTGTTTTTT.

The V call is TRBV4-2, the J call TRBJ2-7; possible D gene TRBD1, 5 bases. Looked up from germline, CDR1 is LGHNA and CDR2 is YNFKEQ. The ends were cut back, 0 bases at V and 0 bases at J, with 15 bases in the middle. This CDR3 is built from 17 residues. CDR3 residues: CASSQDPAGRDSYEQYF. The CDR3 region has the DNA TGTGCCAGCAGCCAAGATCCCGCCGGCAGGGACTCCTACGAGCAGTACTTC.

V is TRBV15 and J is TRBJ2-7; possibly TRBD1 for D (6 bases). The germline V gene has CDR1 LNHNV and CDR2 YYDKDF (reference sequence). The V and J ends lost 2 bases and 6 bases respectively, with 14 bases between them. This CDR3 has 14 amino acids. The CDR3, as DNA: TGTGCCACCAGCAGATCTGGACAGAGCCCCGAGCAGTACTTC. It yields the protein CATSRSGQSPEQYF.

CDR3 loop: CASSEFLGANYGYTF. The CDR3 bases are TGTGCCAGCAGTGAATTCCTAGGGGCTAACTATGGCTACACCTTC. The chain carries TRBV6-1 and TRBJ1-2; tentatively, D is TRBD1 (5 bases). The CDR3 sequence is 15 residues long. Germline V gives CDR1 MNHNS, CDR2 SASEGT. V gave up 2 bases and J gave up 0 bases, with 10 bases separating them.

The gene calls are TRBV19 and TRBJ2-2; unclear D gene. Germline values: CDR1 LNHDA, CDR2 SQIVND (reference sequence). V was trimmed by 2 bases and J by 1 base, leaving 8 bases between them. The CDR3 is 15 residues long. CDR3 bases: TGTGCCAGTAGTATAAGTACAGTGAACACCGGGGAGCTGTTTTTT. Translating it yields CASSISTVNTGELFF.

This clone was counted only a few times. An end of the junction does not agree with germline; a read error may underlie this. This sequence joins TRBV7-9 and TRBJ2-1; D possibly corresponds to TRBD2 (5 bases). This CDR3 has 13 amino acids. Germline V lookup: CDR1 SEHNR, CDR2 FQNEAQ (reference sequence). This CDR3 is CSSSWAGYNEQFF. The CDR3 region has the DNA TGTTCCAGCAGCTGGGCGGGCTACAATGAGCAGTTCTTC.

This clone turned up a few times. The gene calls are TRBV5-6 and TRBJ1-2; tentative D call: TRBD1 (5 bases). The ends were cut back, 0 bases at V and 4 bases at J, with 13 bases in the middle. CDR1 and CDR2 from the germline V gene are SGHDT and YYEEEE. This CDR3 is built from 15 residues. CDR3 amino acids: CASSLVQAPIYGYTF. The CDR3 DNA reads TGTGCCAGCAGCTTGGTACAGGCCCCGATCTATGGCTACACCTTC.

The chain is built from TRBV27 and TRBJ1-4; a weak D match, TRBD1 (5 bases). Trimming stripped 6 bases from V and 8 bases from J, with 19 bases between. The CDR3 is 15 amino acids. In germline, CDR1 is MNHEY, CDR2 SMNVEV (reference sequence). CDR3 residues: CASSPQGRVGEKLFF. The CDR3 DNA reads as TGTGCCAGCAGCCCTCAGGGAAGGGTAGGGGAAAAACTGTTTTTT.

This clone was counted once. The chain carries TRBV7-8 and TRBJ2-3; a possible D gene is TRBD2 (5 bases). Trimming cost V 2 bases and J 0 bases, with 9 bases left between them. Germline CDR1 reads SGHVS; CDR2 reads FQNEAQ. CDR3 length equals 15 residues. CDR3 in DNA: TGTGCCAGCAGCTTAAGAGGGTTTAGCACAGATACGCAGTATTTT. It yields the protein CASSLRGFSTDTQYF.

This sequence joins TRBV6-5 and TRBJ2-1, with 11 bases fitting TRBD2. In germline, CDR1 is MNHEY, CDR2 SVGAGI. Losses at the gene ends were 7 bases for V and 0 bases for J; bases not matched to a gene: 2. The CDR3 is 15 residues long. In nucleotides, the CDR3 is TGTGCCAGCACCGGGACTAGCGGCTCCTACAATGAGCAGTTCTTC. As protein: CASTGTSGSYNEQFF.

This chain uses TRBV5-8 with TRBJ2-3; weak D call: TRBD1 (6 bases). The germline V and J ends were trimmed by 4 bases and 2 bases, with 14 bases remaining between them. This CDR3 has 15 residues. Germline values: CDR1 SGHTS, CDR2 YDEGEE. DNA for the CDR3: TGTGCCAGCAGCCCACGAGGACAGAACACAGATACGCAGTATTTT. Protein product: CASSPRGQNTDTQYF.

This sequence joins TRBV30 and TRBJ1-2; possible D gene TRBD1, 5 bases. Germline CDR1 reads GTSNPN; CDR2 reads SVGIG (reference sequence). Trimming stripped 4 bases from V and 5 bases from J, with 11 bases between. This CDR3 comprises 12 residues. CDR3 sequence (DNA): TGTGCCTGGACTGGACAACCGTATGGCTACACCTTC. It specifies CAWTGQPYGYTF.

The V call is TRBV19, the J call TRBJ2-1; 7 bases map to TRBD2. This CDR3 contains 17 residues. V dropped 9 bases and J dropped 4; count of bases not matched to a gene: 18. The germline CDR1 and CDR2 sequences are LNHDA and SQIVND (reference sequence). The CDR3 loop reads CASRNHRGGPLYNEQFF. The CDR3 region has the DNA TGTGCCAGCAGGAATCACCGGGGAGGGCCGCTTTACAATGAGCAGTTCTTC.